Presented here are 2 T cell receptor beta chains from one specimen sequenced in a study of blood T cell repertoires in COVID-19. Data came from immunoSEQ multiplex PCR; TCRdb stores just in-frame clones and leaves some out. The data show 300,000 to 350,000 clones, with around nine tenths seen just once and 6.5% to 8% held by the top ten. Sequenced input: peripheral blood. The receptors were gathered from a woman aged 30 to 39 with COVID-19, enrolled during active disease.

The rearrangement uses TRBV4-1 and TRBJ1-6, with 7 nucleotides matching TRBD1. This CDR3 has 15 residues. Germline assignment: CDR1 MGHRA and CDR2 YSYEKL. Losses at the gene ends were 3 bases for V and 7 bases for J; bases not matched to a gene: 6. CDR3 coding DNA: TGCGCCAGCAGCCAGTACCCGGGACAGAATTCACCCCTCCACTTT. This gives the protein CASSQYPGQNSPLHF.

The V call is TRBV28, the J call TRBJ1-6, with D possibly TRBD1 on 5 matching bases. CDR3 length equals 16 residues. CDR1 and CDR2 from the germline V gene are MDHEN and SYDVKM. V was cut by 5 bases and J by 0 bases, with 11 bases left in between. The CDR3 spells CASSPNRSSYNSPLHF. CDR3 DNA: TGTGCCAGCAGTCCCAACAGGAGCTCCTATAATTCACCCCTCCACTTT.